Reported below is one T cell receptor beta chain. This specimen belongs to a study of blood T cell repertoires in COVID-19. Turning to the study itself: Sites across the United States, Italy and Spain contributed samples from acute and convalescent COVID-19. T cells, B-cell-depleted T cells, or PBMCs provided the cDNA or gDNA that served as material.

Germline CDR1 and CDR2: MNHEY and SVGEGT. The CDR3 extends over 18 amino acids. The ends were cut back, 6 bases at V and 2 bases at J, with 24 bases in the middle. Per the original data handling: Using reference gene primer amplification, nucleated cell counts were estimated. The data were produced by immunoSEQ multiplex PCR, yet TCRdb's version contains in-frame clones alone and is incomplete. V and J calls and clone size are those listed in that table; D and trimming were worked out from the DNA. The repertoire consists of under 250,000 clones, with more than 85% occurring once and the leading ten covering roughly 0.69%.

The sample comprised peripheral blood. The rearrangement joins TRBV6-2 or TRBV6-3 to TRBJ2-3; TRBD2 is a possible D gene (5 bases). The TCR was taken from a man aged 35-49 years with acute or convalescent COVID-19. The DNA for the CDR3 is TGTGCCAGCAGCCAATTAGGGAAAATCGACGGGAACACAGATACGCAGTATTTT. Translation: CASSQLGKIDGNTDTQYF.